Listed here are 10 T cell receptor beta chains from one sample, sequenced in a study of T cell responses to AZD1222 COVID-19 vaccine. Profiled with immunoSEQ multiplex PCR; TCRdb holds only in-frame clones, not every one. Counted here are around 130,000 clones, 85% to 90% occurring once; the ten biggest clones make up under 4%. The sample consisted of peripheral blood, taken on day 0 of AZD1222 vaccination. These receptors originate from an adult in good health.

CDR3 protein: CASSYQDRPTYEQYF. In DNA, the CDR3 is TGTGCCAGCAGTTATCAAGACAGGCCAACCTACGAGCAGTACTTC. J is TRBJ2-7 and V is TRBV6-2 or TRBV6-3; the D gene is possibly TRBD1 (6 bases). Trimming left V 3 bases short and J 2 bases short, with 14 bases between. Germline V gene lookup returns CDR1 MNHEY and CDR2 SVGEGT. The CDR3 spans 15 residues.

The chain is built from TRBV24-1 and TRBJ1-1; maybe TRBD1 (5 bases). The CDR3 spans 14 residues. V was trimmed by 3 bases and J by 10 bases, leaving 17 bases between them. Looked up from germline, CDR1 is KGHDR and CDR2 is SFDVKD. This CDR3 is CATSDAGAGGSAFF. The CDR3 DNA follows: TGTGCCACCAGTGATGCCGGGGCGGGGGGATCAGCTTTCTTT.

The chain links TRBV6-5 to TRBJ1-1; TRBD1 agrees at 7 bases. Germline assignment: CDR1 MNHEY and CDR2 SVGAGI. Unmatched junction bases numbered 5, after V lost 6 bases and J lost 4 bases. The CDR3 extends over 13 amino acids. The CDR3 DNA reads TGTGCCAGCAGCGGAGACAGGGCCACTGAAGCTTTCTTT. This codes for CASSGDRATEAFF.

The chain uses TRBV7-2 and TRBJ2-7; 7 bases are a match to TRBD2. Trimming removed 0 bases from V and 4 bases from J; junction bases left unmatched: 0. The length of the CDR3 is 13 residues. The germline V gene has CDR1 SGHTA and CDR2 FQGNSA. CDR3 loop: CASSLAGGYEQYF. The CDR3 nucleotides read TGTGCCAGCAGCTTAGCGGGGGGGTACGAGCAGTACTTC.

The J gene is TRBJ1-6, the V gene TRBV6-5; weak D call: TRBD1 (5 bases). The CDR3 is 13 amino acids. V shed 7 bases and J shed 5 bases, with 9 bases lying between them. The germline V gene encodes CDR1 MNHEY and CDR2 SVGAGI. The CDR3 protein is CASTGFDNSPLHF. CDR3 sequence (DNA): TGTGCCAGCACAGGGTTCGATAATTCACCCCTCCACTTT.

This rearrangement joins TRBV7-8 to TRBJ1-1; D call uncertain. This CDR3 has 14 residues. CDR1 is SGHVS and CDR2 is FQNEAQ in the germline V gene. Trimming took off 1 base at V and 2 bases at J, with 8 bases between the two ends. CDR3 loop: CASSLGYSNTEAFF. For the CDR3, the DNA is TGTGCCAGCAGCTTAGGGTACAGCAACACTGAAGCTTTCTTT.

The rearrangement joins TRBV29-1 to TRBJ1-5; D remains ambiguous. The CDR3 is made up of 12 amino acids. V was shortened by 7 bases and J by 0 bases, with 7 bases between the two germline ends. Germline V CDR1 and CDR2: SQVTM, ANQGSEA. For the CDR3, the DNA is TGCAGCGCCGCAAGTAGCAATCAGCCCCAGCATTTT. This codes for CSAASSNQPQHF.

This chain links TRBV7-2 with TRBJ1-2; possibly TRBD1 for D (5 bases). The length of the CDR3 is 13 residues. Germline lookup yields CDR1 SGHTA and CDR2 FQGNSA. V dropped 7 bases and J dropped 8 bases, with 17 bases sitting between them. CDR3: CASTRLGGGGYTF. CDR3 DNA: TGTGCCAGCACTAGATTGGGGGGAGGCGGCTACACCTTC.

This chain links TRBV7-3 with TRBJ1-6; D unresolved. There are 14 residues in the CDR3. V was trimmed by 2 bases and J by 6 bases, leaving 8 bases between them. Germline CDR1 reads SGHTA; CDR2 reads FQGTGA. The CDR3 region has the DNA TGTGCCAGCAGCTTAGGGCAGCTTAATTCACCCCTCCACTTT. Amino acid sequence: CASSLGQLNSPLHF.

This chain uses TRBV28 with TRBJ2-7; 10 bases fit TRBD2. Trimming cost V 3 bases and J 2 bases; bases outside gene matches: 7. Germline V lookup: CDR1 MDHEN, CDR2 SYDVKM. The CDR3 has 16 residues. The DNA of the CDR3 is TGTGCCAGCAGTTTTTCTCCTAGCGGGGGTACCTACGAGCAGTACTTC. It is translated as CASSFSPSGGTYEQYF.